This is a list of T cell receptor beta chains from one sample in a study of blood T cell repertoires in COVID-19. TCRdb keeps only in-frame clones here, not all; method: immunoSEQ multiplex PCR. Found here are under 95,000 clones, over 65% of them singletons; the top ten hold around 6%. Sequenced input: peripheral blood. All receptors come from a man aged 50 to 59 with active or convalescent COVID-19. Both conserved end residues are part of each CDR3. A D gene is named only where the DNA matches it firmly. Size tells how often a clone was seen (once, few, many) or the class of an expanded clone, and some rows leave it out.

D gene: NA
J gene: TRBJ2-3
V gene: TRBV20-1
clone size: NA
CDR3 protein: CSAQGGDTQYF

D gene: NA
J gene: TRBJ1-1
V gene: TRBV19
clone size: NA
CDR3 protein: CASSMDIGRDEAFF

D gene: NA
J gene: TRBJ1-1
V gene: TRBV5-1
clone size: NA
CDR3 protein: CASSFQGMNTEAFF

D gene: NA
J gene: TRBJ1-2
V gene: TRBV28
clone size: NA
CDR3 protein: CASSLGGVNYGYTF

D gene: TRBD2
J gene: TRBJ2-3
V gene: TRBV19
clone size: NA
CDR3 protein: CASGGTPADTQYF

D gene: TRBD2
J gene: TRBJ2-7
V gene: TRBV13
clone size: NA
CDR3 protein: CASSPSGGVYEQYF

D gene: TRBD2
J gene: TRBJ2-1
V gene: TRBV3-1/TRBV3-2
clone size: once
CDR3 protein: CASSPAGPLSGEQFF

D gene: TRBD1
J gene: TRBJ1-2
V gene: TRBV6-4
clone size: NA
CDR3 protein: CASSQRQGGYGYTF

D gene: TRBD1
J gene: TRBJ2-3
V gene: TRBV18
clone size: NA
CDR3 protein: CASSAGTGDTDTQYF

D gene: TRBD1
J gene: TRBJ1-5
V gene: TRBV9
clone size: once
CDR3 protein: CASSLWGTGDQPQHF

D gene: NA
J gene: TRBJ1-5
V gene: TRBV5-1
clone size: NA
CDR3 protein: CASSEGTSNQPQHF

D gene: NA
J gene: TRBJ1-1
V gene: TRBV7-9
clone size: NA
CDR3 protein: CASRRDIQNTEAFF

D gene: TRBD2
J gene: TRBJ2-7
V gene: TRBV7-8
clone size: NA
CDR3 protein: CASSFGLAGIKSSYEQYF

D gene: NA
J gene: TRBJ1-1
V gene: TRBV5-1
clone size: NA
CDR3 protein: CASSLASGASTEAFF

D gene: NA
J gene: TRBJ1-5
V gene: TRBV5-1
clone size: NA
CDR3 protein: CASSPDSSNQPQHF

D gene: NA
J gene: TRBJ2-3
V gene: TRBV5-4
clone size: NA
CDR3 protein: CASSRERRASTDTQYF

D gene: TRBD2
J gene: TRBJ2-1
V gene: TRBV5-1
clone size: NA
CDR3 protein: CASSLLAGGFGMNEQFF

D gene: TRBD1
J gene: TRBJ2-3
V gene: TRBV28
clone size: NA
CDR3 protein: CASSFTRQGIITDTQYF

D gene: NA
J gene: TRBJ2-7
V gene: TRBV7-9
clone size: few
CDR3 protein: CASSLGITVKMHEQYF

D gene: NA
J gene: TRBJ2-5
V gene: TRBV27
clone size: NA
CDR3 protein: CASWRGGQETQYF

D gene: NA
J gene: TRBJ2-7
V gene: TRBV27
clone size: few
CDR3 protein: CASSPPPGGASYEQYF

D gene: NA
J gene: TRBJ2-1
V gene: TRBV4-1
clone size: NA
CDR3 protein: CASSQEAEQFF